This T cell receptor (beta chain) comes out of a study of shared clonotypes between healthy human individuals (dated by TCRdb to about 2020). In the study overall: A couple of women and a few men aged 18 to 49 years were included in the cohort. For each donor, three plates each were used for CD4 naive and CD4 memory, two plates were used for CD8 naive, and one plate was used for CD8 memory. Per donor, leukapheresis produced somewhere between about 0.8 and 9.5 billion PBMCs. To increase sequencing depth and limit assay-specific biases, TCR repertoire library preparation and sequencing were carried out by different laboratories using diverse techniques. Blood TCR repertoires of a handful of healthy adults were deeply sequenced to estimate repertoire size and the extent of clonotype sharing between individuals.

Healthy HIV-negative adults with no recently reported acute infections or vaccinations were included as donors. Every donor was a Caucasian adult residing in Nashville, Tennessee, USA. CD4+ T cells were enriched by magnetic negative selection, after which naive cells were positively selected on CD45RA and the negative fraction was taken as the memory subset. After blood collection by leukapheresis, PBMCs were isolated using Ficoll-Histopaque density gradient centrifugation and then cryopreserved in the vapor phase of liquid nitrogen. Analytical flow cytometry was used to check the purity and quantity of every magnetically sorted T cell population. Genomic DNA was isolated from each sorted fraction and quantified by UV absorbance on a Nanodrop 2000c. As to this clone: This receptor's antigen is unknown. No much larger clone exists at a distance of one base, and base qualities are not known.

The CDR1 and CDR2 encoded by the germline V gene are SGHDN and FVKESK. Reading from cysteine to phenylalanine, the CDR3 counts 18 amino acids. This entry keeps only the CDR3 DNA: 54 bases, framed from base 1. Trimming removed 0 bases from V and 0 bases from J, leaving 15 bases between the germline ends. Using the deep immunoSEQ assay, multiplex PCR amplified TCR CDR3 regions from genomic DNA. Extracted genomic DNA from each cell subset was distributed evenly across all wells of several immunoSEQ 96-well plates, and each plate was treated as a replicate. For sorted subsets, around 0.2 ug of genomic DNA, equivalent to 25,000 to 30,000 T cell genomes, went into each replicate PCR. The purified libraries were quantified using a Qubit 3.0 fluorometer, sized with a Bioanalyzer 2100, and then quantified again using the KAPA Library Quantification kit. A separate single-read 150-cycle Illumina NextSeq 550 flow cell was used to sequence each immunoSEQ 96-well plate. The paper's processing steps were these. The immunoSEQ output contained only junctional sequences without quality scores, so filtering could not match that applied to full-length reads. To assign V/J genes and CDR3, sequences were annotated against IMGT germline references using PyIR, a Python wrapper for IgBLAST v1.9. Reads were filtered out if the reads had weak V/J assignments (E-value above 1e-6), no CDR3, stop codons, out-of-frame junctions, or ambiguous translated residues. V3J clonotypes were defined as sequences sharing an identical inferred V gene, J gene, and CDR3 amino acid sequence. To compute the percentage overlap between repertoires, the number of shared unique clonotypes was divided by the size of the smaller repertoire. Three approaches were used to assess repertoire richness: RTK rarefaction, the Chao1 estimator, and Recon v2.1 estimates of unobserved clonotypes. Generation probabilities were computed with OLGA for all TCRbeta clonotypes obtained by the gDNA method from a few donors. The clones in this table, taken by TCRdb from immuneACCESS, are in-frame only. Not every clone is retained; where verified, under half of the shortfall comes from an unresolved V gene, and the cause of the rest is unknown. The DNA was the basis for D and trimming; V, J and clone size are from that table. The sample table records about 680,000 clones; around 72% of these occur just once. The ten largest clones represent more than 1.5% of the sample.

General findings and caveats noted by the study authors: Sampling was limited to blood, and TCR repertoires in tissue likely differ from TCR repertoires in blood. Higher generation probabilities were observed for clonotypes shared by all four sorted-subset donors than for non-shared clonotypes. Pairwise subsampling indicated that sequencing depth was expected to affect the degree of clonotype sharing among donors. Because the study included only a small number of donors, the genetic and exposure-history diversity represented was limited. Naive subsets generally had larger estimated clonotype richness than memory subsets did. Sharing across a handful of donors was observed for around 5% of naive CD4, 3% to 3.5% of naive CD8, about 2.3% of memory CD4, and roughly 0.4% of memory CD8 clonotypes. Rarefaction of sorted-subset datasets indicated incomplete sequencing despite the large sequencing depth.

The sequence came from a woman aged 30 to 39 in good health. The sample comprised memory CD4+ T cells sorted from blood. What this sample's cell subset or site label stands for: CD45RA-negative fraction. The chain employs TRBV14 and TRBJ2-1; TRBD2 is a possible D gene, resting on 5 matching bases. The CDR3 protein is CASSQERASFRSYNEQFF. The sequenced DNA is TGTGCCAGCAGCCAAGAGAGGGCTAGCTTCCGCTCCTACAATGAGCAGTTCTTC.